The clone carrying this T cell receptor (beta chain) has more than one count but fewer than ten. Given a much more abundant clone one base away, this may be a read error. The CDR3 consists of 15 residues. The germline gives CDR1 DFQATT, CDR2 SNEGSKA (reference sequence). J was trimmed by 7 bases and V by 0 bases; bases with no gene match: 11. The sample originates from a study of blood T cells in healthy people across ages. Then a second PCR, running roughly 7 to 11 cycles, was carried out with a sample-barcoded 5' primer and a J-beta primer mix. Using its own MiXCR run on the 5' RACE reads, TCRdb lists one record per CDR3 protein. The sample records 850,000 or so distinct CDR3 sequences, less than 35% being singletons.

The chain uses TRBV20-1 and TRBJ2-7; 8 positions agree with TRBD2. The sample comprised blood. The sequence was collected from a woman over 75 in good health. CDR3 DNA sequence: TGCAGTGCTAGAGATATCCGGCGGGGGGACAATGAGCAGTACTTC. Translation: CSARDIRRGDNEQYF.